Listed below are T cell receptor beta chains from one sample, sequenced in a study of early T cells in non-severe SARS-CoV-2 infection. TCRdb called the 5' RACE reads again in MiXCR, with one record for every CDR3 protein. The table lists around 82,000 distinct CDR3 sequences, around 15% of them singletons, with roughly 0.6% in the top ten. Sequenced input: whole blood. Source of these receptors: an adult who was a healthcare worker with PCR-confirmed SARS-CoV-2 infection or an uninfected control (not recorded which). Both conserved end residues are part of each CDR3. The D gene is left open where the match is weak. The size of a clone is reported for some rows only, either as once, few or many, or as a class for expanded clones.

clone size,J gene,CDR3 length,D gene,V gene,CDR3 protein,CDR3 DNA
many,TRBJ1-1,14,.,TRBV10-3,CAISLSGMNTEAFF,TGTGCCATCAGTTTATCAGGGATGAACACTGAAGCTTTCTTT
few,TRBJ2-5,17,TRBD2,TRBV19,CASSIRLAGGQGETQYF,TGTGCCAGTAGTATTCGACTAGCGGGGGGCCAGGGAGAGACCCAGTACTTC
.,TRBJ1-2,12,.,TRBV6-6,CASSLKDYGYTF,TGTGCCAGCAGTTTGAAGGACTATGGCTACACCTTC
few,TRBJ2-3,16,.,TRBV20-1,CSARDLRPTSTDTQYF,TGCAGTGCTAGAGATTTACGACCCACCAGCACAGATACGCAGTATTTT
.,TRBJ2-6,18,.,TRBV30,CAWSPTGGPPPGANVLTF,TGTGCCTGGAGTCCAACCGGGGGCCCCCCGCCCGGGGCCAACGTCCTGACTTTC
.,TRBJ2-5,14,.,TRBV11-3,CASSLMGIGETQYF,TGTGCCAGCAGCTTAATGGGAATTGGAGAGACCCAGTACTTC
.,TRBJ1-1,16,.,TRBV7-2,CASSLMAQPMNTEAFF,TGTGCCAGCAGCTTAATGGCACAGCCCATGAACACTGAAGCTTTCTTT
.,TRBJ1-2,14,TRBD1,TRBV12-3/TRBV12-4,CASSDRDRGSGYTF,TGTGCCAGCAGTGATCGGGACAGGGGGAGCGGCTACACCTTC
medium-sized,TRBJ1-1,14,.,TRBV7-2,CASSLGVGDLEAFF,TGTGCCAGCAGCTTAGGAGTGGGGGACCTTGAAGCTTTCTTT
few,TRBJ1-1,17,.,TRBV4-1,CASSQSSGGRRNTEAFF,TGCGCCAGCAGCCAATCCTCTGGGGGTAGAAGGAACACTGAAGCTTTCTTT
few,TRBJ2-3,16,TRBD2,TRBV6-2/TRBV6-3,CASSQPGLAERDTQYF,TGTGCCAGCAGCCAACCGGGACTAGCGGAGCGGGATACGCAGTATTTT
few,TRBJ1-5,17,.,TRBV21-1,CASSKGRDRQGNQPQHF,TGTGCCAGCAGCAAAGGTCGAGACAGGCAGGGCAATCAGCCCCAGCATTTT
.,TRBJ1-1,13,.,TRBV29-1,CSVVGQGGTEAFF,TGCAGCGTTGTCGGGCAGGGAGGGACTGAAGCTTTCTTT
few,TRBJ2-3,15,TRBD2,TRBV6-1,CAIQTSGGPIDTQYF,TGTGCCATCCAGACTAGCGGGGGGCCTATAGATACGCAGTATTTT
many,TRBJ2-1,13,.,TRBV19,CASSISGKDEQFF,TGTGCCAGTAGTATTAGTGGGAAGGATGAGCAGTTCTTC
few,TRBJ2-3,16,.,TRBV18,CASSPPRGGGADTQYF,TGTGCCAGCTCACCACCTAGGGGTGGAGGCGCAGATACGCAGTATTTT
many,TRBJ2-1,10,.,TRBV20-1,CSASGSEQFF,TGCAGTGCTAGTGGCAGTGAGCAGTTCTTC
few,TRBJ2-1,13,TRBD2,TRBV7-9,CASSLGAGNEQFF,TGTGCCAGCAGCTTAGGAGCGGGGAATGAGCAGTTCTTC
many,TRBJ2-5,14,TRBD2,TRBV6-1,CASSLSGGGETQYF,TGTGCCAGCAGTTTGAGCGGCGGGGGGGAGACCCAGTACTTC
.,TRBJ2-4,16,.,TRBV5-5,CASPLGEVLAKNIQYF,TGTGCCAGCCCACTCGGAGAGGTGCTAGCCAAAAACATTCAGTACTTC
few,TRBJ2-3,11,.,TRBV20-1,CSASRGDTQYF,TGCAGTGCCTCGAGGGGGGATACGCAGTATTTT
few,TRBJ2-4,16,.,TRBV4-1,CASSQGDTLAKNIQYF,TGCGCCAGCAGCCAAGGGGACACCTTAGCCAAAAACATTCAGTACTTC
.,TRBJ1-2,15,.,TRBV28,CASSLSGRGRAGYTF,TGTGCCAGCAGTTTAAGCGGGCGAGGCAGGGCAGGCTACACCTTC
few,TRBJ2-1,18,TRBD2,TRBV6-2/TRBV6-3,CASSYRFLAGGSYNEQFF,TGTGCCAGCAGTTACCGATTTCTAGCGGGGGGGTCCTACAATGAGCAGTTCTTC
.,TRBJ1-5,14,TRBD1,TRBV20-1,CSASLGQAMQPQHF,TGCAGTGCTAGCCTAGGACAGGCGATGCAGCCCCAGCATTTT
few,TRBJ1-5,13,TRBD1,TRBV12-3/TRBV12-4,CASSLDRGQPQHF,TGTGCCAGCAGTCTTGACAGGGGCCAGCCCCAGCATTTT
.,TRBJ2-1,15,TRBD1,TRBV2,CASSFRDRVSDEQFF,TGTGCCAGCAGTTTTCGGGACAGGGTAAGCGATGAGCAGTTCTTC
.,TRBJ2-5,12,.,TRBV6-1,CASISVQETQYF,TGTGCCAGCATATCGGTACAAGAGACCCAGTACTTC
.,TRBJ1-2,13,.,TRBV20-1,CSARARGRYGYTF,TGCAGTGCTAGAGCCCGAGGGAGATATGGCTACACCTTC
few,TRBJ1-5,13,TRBD1,TRBV5-6,CASSFRGQQPQHF,TGTGCCAGCAGCTTCAGGGGGCAACAGCCCCAGCATTTT
few,TRBJ1-2,17,.,TRBV5-1,CASSLDLLGGANYGYTF,TGCGCCAGCAGCTTGGACCTCTTAGGAGGTGCTAACTATGGCTACACCTTC
few,TRBJ1-1,16,.,TRBV12-3/TRBV12-4,CASSFGQGNMNTEAFF,TGTGCCAGCAGTTTCGGTCAGGGGAACATGAACACTGAAGCTTTCTTT
few,TRBJ1-1,12,TRBD1,TRBV20-1,CTTSGTEVRAFF,TGCACCACCTCCGGGACAGAAGTACGGGCTTTCTTT
many,TRBJ2-3,14,.,TRBV11-3,CASSSGTETDTQYF,TGTGCCAGCAGCTCAGGGACGGAGACGGATACGCAGTATTTT
few,TRBJ1-1,16,TRBD1,TRBV7-2,CASRLTGAASHSEAFF,TGTGCCAGCAGATTAACAGGGGCCGCCTCGCACTCTGAAGCTTTCTTT
once,TRBJ1-4,14,.,TRBV2,CASSEVRPGEKLFF,TGTGCCAGCAGTGAAGTCCGTCCGGGAGAAAAACTGTTTTTT
.,TRBJ2-1,15,.,TRBV11-1,CASSWSGGEYNEQFF,TGTGCCAGCAGCTGGAGCGGCGGGGAATACAATGAGCAGTTCTTC
many,TRBJ2-5,15,.,TRBV6-5,CASSPPRGRQETQYF,TGTGCCAGCAGCCCCCCACGGGGGCGGCAAGAGACCCAGTACTTC
.,TRBJ1-5,17,TRBD1,TRBV6-5,CASSYSYSGQGNQPQHF,TGTGCCAGCAGTTACTCGTATTCAGGACAGGGTAATCAGCCCCAGCATTTT
.,TRBJ1-1,14,TRBD1,TRBV7-6,CASSLATGEAEAFF,TGTGCCAGCAGCTTAGCGACAGGGGAGGCTGAAGCTTTCTTT
few,TRBJ1-3,14,.,TRBV7-9,CASTRVPPGNTIYF,TGTGCCAGCACCAGGGTCCCGCCTGGAAACACCATATATTTT
few,TRBJ1-2,15,.,TRBV6-5,CASSYSGRTLYGYTF,TGTGCCAGCAGTTACTCGGGACGAACCCTCTATGGCTACACCTTC
few,TRBJ1-6,15,.,TRBV9,CASSAQQGLRSPLHF,TGTGCCAGCAGCGCCCAGCAGGGTTTAAGATCACCCCTCCACTTT
.,TRBJ1-4,13,TRBD1,TRBV12-3/TRBV12-4,CASRGTGDEKLFF,TGTGCCAGCAGGGGGACAGGGGATGAAAAACTGTTTTTT
.,TRBJ1-5,15,TRBD1,TRBV7-9,CASSPGTGGWQPQHF,TGTGCCAGCAGCCCCGGGACAGGGGGCTGGCAGCCCCAGCATTTT
.,TRBJ1-1,13,.,TRBV29-1,CSVLVSRVSEAFF,TGCAGCGTCCTAGTTAGTCGGGTTAGTGAAGCTTTCTTT
.,TRBJ2-2,18,TRBD2,TRBV7-9,CASSFLSTSGGNTGELFF,TGTGCCAGCAGCTTCTTGTCGACTAGCGGGGGAAACACCGGGGAGCTGTTTTTT
few,TRBJ1-2,14,.,TRBV2,CANKGVGEENGYTF,TGTGCCAACAAGGGGGTTGGGGAGGAAAATGGCTACACCTTC
few,TRBJ2-1,13,.,TRBV29-1,CSVELGRFGEQFF,TGCAGCGTTGAATTGGGCAGGTTTGGCGAGCAGTTCTTC
.,TRBJ1-1,14,.,TRBV3-1,CASSQEAGRTEAFF,TGTGCCAGCAGCCAAGAAGCAGGAAGGACTGAAGCTTTCTTT
many,TRBJ1-1,13,.,TRBV28,CASSFRQNTEAFF,TGTGCCAGCAGTTTTCGACAGAACACTGAAGCTTTCTTT
few,TRBJ1-2,15,TRBD1,TRBV5-1,CASSLRTGCFYGYTF,TGCGCCAGCAGCCTACGGACAGGGTGTTTCTATGGCTACACCTTC
few,TRBJ2-5,16,.,TRBV6-2/TRBV6-3,CASSYSIVGPRETQYF,TGTGCCAGCAGTTACTCGATCGTGGGGCCTAGGGAGACCCAGTACTTC
few,TRBJ2-3,12,.,TRBV30,CAWGAGTDTQYF,TGTGCCTGGGGGGCGGGCACAGATACGCAGTATTTT
many,TRBJ1-1,12,.,TRBV21-1,CATSRMRAEAFF,TGTGCCACCAGTCGGATGCGGGCTGAAGCTTTCTTT
many,TRBJ1-2,13,.,TRBV13,CASSLDGNYGYTF,TGTGCCAGCAGCTTGGACGGGAACTATGGCTACACCTTC
few,TRBJ1-1,12,.,TRBV30,CAWSKQGIEAFF,TGTGCCTGGAGTAAACAGGGTATAGAAGCTTTCTTT
many,TRBJ2-6,15,.,TRBV5-1,CASSFEGTGANVLTF,TGCGCCAGCAGTTTTGAGGGAACCGGGGCCAACGTCCTGACTTTC
.,TRBJ2-3,13,.,TRBV19,CASSDDSTDTQYF,TGTGCCAGTTCCGACGACAGCACAGATACGCAGTATTTT
few,TRBJ1-2,16,TRBD1,TRBV5-6,CANRRTGVSPNYGYTF,TGTGCCAACAGGAGGACAGGCGTATCCCCTAACTATGGCTACACCTTC